The 30 T cell receptor beta chains given below trace back to one sample, sequenced in a study of blood T cell repertoires in COVID-19. The data were produced by immunoSEQ multiplex PCR, yet TCRdb's version contains in-frame clones alone and is incomplete. The sample lists about 110,000 clones, 72% seen once, with more than 7.5% in the top ten. Sample: peripheral blood. The receptors shown here come from a woman aged 55 to 70 with acute or convalescent COVID-19.

This chain connects TRBV6-6 to TRBJ2-6, with TRBD1 identical over 10 bases. This CDR3 comprises 18 residues. Germline V gene sequence: CDR1 MNHNY, CDR2 SVGAGI (reference sequence). The trim removed 5 bases at V and 1 base at J, leaving 8 bases unmatched. The DNA of the CDR3 is TGTGCCAGCAGTCGCCCGGGACAGGGGCTATCTGGGGCCAACGTCCTGACTTTC. This sequence encodes CASSRPGQGLSGANVLTF.

This chain uses TRBV28 with TRBJ1-5, with D possibly TRBD1 on 6 matching bases. The CDR3 is made up of 15 amino acids. The ends were cut back, 6 bases at V and 0 bases at J, with 12 bases in the middle. CDR1 and CDR2 (germline): MDHEN, SYDVKM. The CDR3 here is CASRPDSNSNQPQHF. CDR3 DNA: TGTGCCAGCAGACCGGACAGCAATAGCAATCAGCCCCAGCATTTT.

This chain links TRBV9 with TRBJ2-7, with 7 bases fitting TRBD1. J gave up 4 bases and V 0 bases, and 7 bases lay outside the gene matches. The CDR3 runs to 15 residues. Germline V gene lookup returns CDR1 SGDLS and CDR2 YYNGEE. CDR3 bases: TGTGCCAGCAGCGTAGGGGGGACAGTAAAATACGAGCAGTACTTC. Translating it yields CASSVGGTVKYEQYF.

This chain links TRBV28 with TRBJ2-4; the D gene is possibly TRBD1 (5 bases). The CDR3 has 18 amino acids. Germline V CDR1 and CDR2: MDHEN, SYDVKM. With 3 bases removed from V and 2 bases from J, the gap between germline ends came to 20 bases. CDR3 bases: TGTGCCAGCAGTTTTCTCCCGGATGGGGCTGGGTCCAAAAACATTCAGTACTTC. Protein sequence: CASSFLPDGAGSKNIQYF.

The chain employs TRBV15 and TRBJ1-2; D unclear. The CDR3 consists of 14 residues. Looked up from germline, CDR1 is LNHNV and CDR2 is YYDKDF (reference sequence). Between the trimmed V and J ends, which lost 0 bases and 4 bases, there was a span of 9 bases. The CDR3 sequence is CATSRDGQAYGYTF. The CDR3 bases are TGTGCCACCAGCAGAGATGGCCAGGCCTATGGCTACACCTTC.

The chain uses TRBV19 and TRBJ2-7; TRBD2 is a possible D gene (5 bases). The CDR3 has 11 residues. Germline V gene lookup returns CDR1 LNHDA and CDR2 SQIVND (reference sequence). V dropped 9 bases and J dropped 3 bases, with 9 bases sitting between them. CDR3 in amino acids: CASNRGYEQYF. CDR3 in DNA: TGTGCCAGCAACCGGGGCTACGAGCAGTACTTC.

This clone was seen only a few times. The V gene is TRBV6-5, the J gene TRBJ1-4, with 7 bases that match TRBD1. The CDR3 has 15 amino acids. The germline gives CDR1 MNHEY, CDR2 SVGAGI. The ends lost 4 bases at V and 8 bases at J; junction bases unmatched: 10. The CDR3 coding sequence is TGTGCCAGCAGTTCGCCAAAGAGGGGGCTAGAAAAACTGTTTTTT. It encodes CASSSPKRGLEKLFF.

This clone has only a few counts. The rearrangement links TRBV3-1 (or the pseudogene TRBV3-2) to TRBJ1-1; no definite D call. Between the trimmed V and J ends, which lost 1 base and 1 base, there was a span of 7 bases. This CDR3 has 14 amino acids. Germline V lookup: CDR1 LGHDT, CDR2 YNNKEL (reference sequence). This CDR3 reads CASSQAEGNTEAFF. The CDR3 bases are TGTGCCAGCAGCCAAGCCGAGGGGAACACTGAAGCTTTCTTT.

The gene calls are TRBV9 and TRBJ2-3; 9 bases match TRBD2. The CDR3 length is 16 residues. CDR1 and CDR2 from the germline V gene are SGDLS and YYNGEE. V lost 4 bases and J lost 4; bases outside the gene matches: 10. CDR3 bases: TGTGCCAGCAGCCAGAGGGCAAGCGGGGGGCCAGATACGCAGTATTTT. Translating gives CASSQRASGGPDTQYF.

This clone has a single count. This chain connects TRBV7-2 to TRBJ2-3; D not resolved. V shed 1 base and J shed 0 bases, with 8 bases lying between them. The CDR3 sequence is 15 residues long. CDR1 and CDR2 (germline): SGHTA, FQGNSA. The CDR3 DNA sequence: TGTGCCAGCAGCTTAGTTTTGCGGAGCACAGATACGCAGTATTTT. Its translation: CASSLVLRSTDTQYF.

The J gene is TRBJ2-7, the V gene TRBV3-1 (or the pseudogene TRBV3-2); perhaps TRBD1 as D (6 bases). Germline CDR1 is LGHDT and CDR2 is YNNKEL (reference sequence). The CDR3 is made up of 14 amino acids. V lost 6 bases to trimming and J lost 0 bases, with 12 bases between them. This CDR3 is CASSGQLSSYEQYF. The CDR3, as DNA: TGTGCCAGCAGTGGACAGCTTAGCTCCTACGAGCAGTACTTC.

A few counts support this clone. V and J are TRBV25-1 and TRBJ1-4, with 8 bases matching TRBD1. From germline, CDR1 is MGHDK and CDR2 SYGVNS. The CDR3 consists of 15 residues. V gave up 3 bases and J gave up 7 bases; unmatched junction bases: 7. CDR3 in amino acids: CASSDPRGQTEKLFF. Written as DNA, the CDR3 is TGTGCCAGCAGTGACCCCAGGGGGCAAACTGAAAAACTGTTTTTT.

The genes are TRBV5-6 and TRBJ1-6, with unresolved D. Germline assignment: CDR1 SGHDT and CDR2 YYEEEE. V dropped 0 bases and J dropped 7 bases, with 14 bases sitting between them. This CDR3 is 16 amino acids long. CDR3 sequence reads: CASSLAGVVANSPLHF. CDR3 coding DNA: TGTGCCAGCAGCTTGGCCGGGGTAGTTGCGAATTCACCCCTCCACTTT.

V is TRBV29-1 and J is TRBJ2-3; the D is unclear. Trimming removed 4 bases from V and 6 bases from J, with 5 bases in between. The V gene's germline CDR1 is SQVTM and CDR2 ANQGSEA. This CDR3 comprises 10 residues. CDR3 nucleotides: TGCAGCGTTGGTTCTGATACGCAGTATTTT. This gives the protein CSVGSDTQYF.

J is TRBJ2-2 and V is TRBV7-9; TRBD1 is a possible D gene (6 bases). Trimming took 4 bases from V and 8 from J, leaving 17 bases between them. The CDR3 is 15 residues long. Looked up from germline, CDR1 is SEHNR and CDR2 is FQNEAQ (reference sequence). The CDR3 coding sequence is TGTGCCAGCAGCTCAACCCGGACAGATAGAGGGGAGCTGTTTTTT. Its protein is CASSSTRTDRGELFF.

The chain is built from TRBV7-9 and TRBJ2-7; 10 bases agree with TRBD1. This CDR3 comprises 16 residues. With V trimmed by 5 bases and J by 5 bases, 12 bases remained unmatched. Germline loops: CDR1 SEHNR, CDR2 FQNEAQ (reference sequence). As DNA, the CDR3 is TGTGCCAGCAGCATGGAGGGGGGACAGGGGTTCCACGAGCAGTACTTC. Amino acids: CASSMEGGQGFHEQYF.

The rearrangement uses TRBV6-5 and TRBJ1-3; the D gene is possibly TRBD1 (6 bases). Per the germline V gene, CDR1 is MNHEY and CDR2 is SVGAGI. Trimming removed 7 bases at V and 2 bases at J, with 12 bases between. This CDR3 is built from 14 residues. The CDR3 coding sequence is TGTGCCAGCACCCAAGGGACAACTGGAAACACCATATATTTT. Its translation is CASTQGTTGNTIYF.

This clone has more than one count but fewer than ten. The CDR3 here is CASSPGGGPGEKLFF. CDR3 sequence (DNA): TGTGCCAGCAGCCCCGGCGGGGGGCCTGGGGAAAAACTGTTTTTT. J is TRBJ1-4 and V is TRBV5-8; maybe TRBD1 (6 bases). CDR3 length: 15 amino acids. V lost 4 bases and J 8 bases, leaving 18 bases between the germline ends. CDR1 and CDR2 (germline): SGHTS, YDEGEE.

In DNA, the CDR3 is TGTGCCATCAGTGGGGAGAGCAACTCTGGAAACACCATATATTTT. Amino acids: CAISGESNSGNTIYF. The V call is TRBV10-3, the J call TRBJ1-3; no reliable D call. V shed 4 bases and J shed 0 bases, with 10 bases lying between them. In germline, CDR1 is ENHRY, CDR2 SYGVKD. The CDR3 extends over 15 amino acids.

The rearrangement joins TRBV5-6 to TRBJ1-4; D is unclear. CDR3 length equals 14 residues. The germline V gene encodes CDR1 SGHDT and CDR2 YYEEEE. Trimming shortened V by 1 base and J by 8 bases, and 12 bases separated the two germline ends. Here the CDR3 reads CASSLWQVAEKLFF. The CDR3 DNA reads TGTGCCAGCAGCTTGTGGCAGGTGGCAGAAAAACTGTTTTTT.

The chain links TRBV7-9 to TRBJ2-7; D possibly corresponds to TRBD1 (5 bases). V was clipped by 6 bases and J by 3 bases, with 9 bases between them. The CDR3 is made up of 12 amino acids. Per germline, CDR1 SEHNR and CDR2 FQNEAQ (reference sequence). CDR3 nucleotide sequence: TGTGCCAGCAGACAGCAGGGCTACGAGCAGTACTTC. This gives the protein CASRQQGYEQYF.

The J gene is TRBJ2-3, the V gene TRBV2; possibly TRBD2 for D (5 bases). The CDR3 is made up of 15 amino acids. Germline V CDR1 and CDR2: SNHLY, FYNNEI. V was clipped by 4 bases and J by 0 bases, with 11 bases between them. The CDR3 sequence is CASSGSWTSTDTQYF. The CDR3, as DNA: TGTGCCAGCAGTGGATCATGGACTAGCACAGATACGCAGTATTTT.

V gene TRBV18 combines with J gene TRBJ2-7; 11 bases are a match to TRBD1. Germline V gene data show CDR1 as KGHSH and CDR2 as LQKENI. J lost 7 bases, V lost 6 bases, and 5 bases had no gene match. The CDR3 loop spans 13 amino acids. CDR3 residues: CASSPGTGGEQYF. CDR3 coding DNA: TGTGCCAGCTCGCCCGGGACAGGGGGAGAGCAGTACTTC.

This clone came up a few times. The J gene is TRBJ2-7, the V gene TRBV27; maybe TRBD1 (6 bases). Trimming left V 5 bases short and J 6 bases short, with 20 bases between. Per the germline V gene, CDR1 is MNHEY and CDR2 is SMNVEV (reference sequence). The CDR3 sequence is 15 residues long. The CDR3 reads CASSLRGLGPIEQYF. CDR3 DNA sequence: TGTGCCAGCAGTCTCAGGGGCTTAGGGCCGATCGAGCAGTACTTC.

This sequence joins TRBV7-8 and TRBJ1-5, with a weak D call TRBD1 (6 bases). Germline CDR1 reads SGHVS; CDR2 reads FQNEAQ. Between the trimmed V and J ends, which lost 2 bases and 4 bases, there was a span of 12 bases. The CDR3 covers 15 residues. CDR3 in DNA: TGTGCCAGCAGCTTATTACAGGGCGCTAATCAGCCCCAGCATTTT. This encodes CASSLLQGANQPQHF.

The rearrangement uses TRBV14 and TRBJ2-2; D remains unclear. There are 14 residues in the CDR3. The germline CDR1 and CDR2 sequences are SGHDN and FVKESK. V gave up 4 bases and J gave up 0 bases, with 6 bases separating them. CDR3 bases: TGTGCCAGCAGCCGGGCCACGAACACCGGGGAGCTGTTTTTT. This encodes CASSRATNTGELFF.

The chain has TRBV5-4 and TRBJ2-6; 10 positions match TRBD1. CDR3 length equals 18 residues. Germline CDR1 and CDR2: SGHNT and YYREEE (reference sequence). The V gene end was trimmed by 4 bases and the J gene end by 4 bases; junction bases not matched to a gene: 11. CDR3 in DNA: TGTGCCAGCAGCAGTACCGGGACAGGGGATACCGGGGCCAACGTCCTGACTTTC. Protein product: CASSSTGTGDTGANVLTF.

The chain combines TRBV5-1 with TRBJ1-4, with TRBD1 identical over 12 bases. The trim removed 4 bases at V and 8 bases at J, leaving 6 bases unmatched. Germline V gene sequence: CDR1 SGHRS, CDR2 YFSETQ. This CDR3 contains 15 residues. This CDR3 reads CASSEGTGGREKLFF. The CDR3 DNA reads TGCGCCAGCAGCGAGGGGACAGGGGGCAGAGAAAAACTGTTTTTT.

This clone appeared many times. V usage is TRBV6-5 and J usage is TRBJ2-7; D may be TRBD2 (6 bases). Germline CDR1 and CDR2: MNHEY and SVGAGI. There are 11 residues in the CDR3. V was pared by 6 bases and J by 7 bases, with 10 bases between. The CDR3 bases are TGTGCCAGCAGAGCTCGGGGGGAGCAGTACTTC. It codes for CASRARGEQYF.

V gene TRBV15 combines with J gene TRBJ1-2; D is perhaps TRBD1 (5 bases). The CDR3 runs 15 residues. V lost 0 bases and J lost 3, with 11 bases in between. Looked up from germline, CDR1 is LNHNV and CDR2 is YYDKDF (reference sequence). CDR3 in amino acids: CATSRDSRADYGYTF. The CDR3, as DNA: TGTGCCACCAGCAGAGATAGCAGGGCAGACTATGGCTACACCTTC.